The present TCR beta chain was sequenced within a study of identical twins listed by TCRdb under 2016. For the wider study: To test whether fetal clonotypes persist, the study used deep sequencing on TCR alpha and beta repertoires from monozygotic twins, unrelated adults of various ages, and cord blood. To rule out contamination, the twin experiments were replicated at different times with different library preparation protocols.

Overall study outcomes, separate from this receptor: Conclusions relied on cross-sectional statistical analysis, since the same donors could not be followed over many years. The excess sharing between twins in beta out-of-frame sequences was weaker because fewer shared sequences reduced the signal-to-noise ratio. Compared with coincidental sharing between unrelated individuals, out-of-frame TCR alpha sequences shared between twins had an excess of sequences with low generation probability. In monozygotic twins, recombination models systematically underestimated out-of-frame TCR alpha sharing, but the models matched the sharing seen between unrelated individuals. Zero-insertion analyses could be partly confounded by invariant T cells such as MAIT and iNKT, though diverse VJ usage argued against such confounding for most clonotypes. Abundant cord blood beta clonotypes carried fewer insertions; young adult naive repertoires showed a weaker similar trend, while memory repertoires showed none.

The sample holds many counts of this clonotype. No antigen is known for it. Base qualities were left out, and no much larger clone turns up one base away. The library was made by 5' RACE. The instrument was an Illumina HiSeq 2000. Template switching added a universal primer binding site, and the final cDNA carried a unique molecular identifier that allowed TCR cDNA molecules to be counted accurately. Specific primers in the conserved constant-segment region were used to synthesize first-strand cDNA for the TCR alpha and beta chains. To control for contamination, every cDNA library was double barcoded, receiving both a SMART-Mk sample barcode and Illumina barcodes. TruSeq adapter sequences along with Illumina sample barcodes were introduced in two successive PCR steps. The TCR alpha and beta cDNA libraries were sequenced on the Illumina HiSeq platform using custom primers. In the original analysis: Raw reads were processed with MiGEC to extract unique molecular identifiers, and MiXCR was used to determine CDR3 positions. Recombination models were inferred per individual with the repgenHMM and IGoR tools using an EM algorithm. The analysis of shared clonotypes was done with the tcR package in R, with sharing normalized by the product of cloneset sizes. To study raw recombination free of thymic and clonal selection effects, out-of-frame nonproductive sequences were analyzed. Using fastp trimming at Q25 and MiXCR clonotype assembly, TCRdb reanalyzed the public sequencing data and kept in-frame beta chains. When rows share a CDR3 protein, they turn into one entry using the most common DNA and genes. The V and J calls follow TCRdb's processing rather than the paper's. This sample holds 640,000 or so distinct CDR3 sequences; around 6% were observed only once. Roughly 2% of the sample is taken by the ten largest.

Only healthy Caucasian donors were included. Three unrelated non-twin adults were additionally sequenced: a male aged 18 to 30, a male aged 50 to 60 and a female aged 50 to 60. Miltenyi CD45RO+ enrichment and human naive T-cell isolation kits were used to isolate memory (CD45RO+) and naive T cells from PBMC. Reading from cysteine to phenylalanine, the CDR3 counts 16 amino acids. The DNA shown is the 48-base CDR3, in frame from base 1. V and J are trimmed by 1 base and 2 bases, and the gene matches miss 2 bases of the junction. The germline V gene encodes CDR1 LGHDT and CDR2 YNNKEL (reference sequence).

Sequenced: naive T cells sorted from blood. What this sample's cell subset or site label stands for: cells isolated with a human naive T-cell isolation kit. This chain joins TRBV3-1 to TRBJ2-7, with 13 bases aligning to TRBD2. This TCR was recovered from a man aged 18 to 35 in good health. The sequenced DNA: TGTGCCAGCAGCCAAGGACTAGCGGGAGGAACCTACGAGCAGTACTTC. Its translation is CASSQGLAGGTYEQYF.